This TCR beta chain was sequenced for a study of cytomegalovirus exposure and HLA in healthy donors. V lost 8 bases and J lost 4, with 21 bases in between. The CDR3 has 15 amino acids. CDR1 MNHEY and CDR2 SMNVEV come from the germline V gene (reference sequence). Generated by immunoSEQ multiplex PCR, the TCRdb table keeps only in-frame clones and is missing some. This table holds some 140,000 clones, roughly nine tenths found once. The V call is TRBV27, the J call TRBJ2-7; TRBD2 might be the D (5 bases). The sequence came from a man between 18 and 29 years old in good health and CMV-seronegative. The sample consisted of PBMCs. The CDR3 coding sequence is TGTGCCAGCCCCGGCGGGCCATCGTTAAATTACGAGCAGTACTTC. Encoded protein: CASPGGPSLNYEQYF.